This record looks at one T cell receptor (beta chain) sequence and its context. Antigen: not known. This sample was taken from a study of a mutant IDH1 vaccine in newly diagnosed glioma. Across the study: Patients began vaccination 4-6 weeks after radiotherapy alone, or with temozolomide cycles. Treated patients had a mean age of around 40 years and a sex split that was roughly 62% male and about 38% female. Antecedent treatment encompassed radiotherapy, temozolomide, or their combination; the majority received both.

Some clones are missing from TCRdb's copy, which holds only in-frame ones; the method was immunoSEQ multiplex PCR. Of about 51,000 clones detected, roughly 78% appear once; the ten largest clones hold under 2%. Noted time point: week 5, during vaccination. Topical imiquimod was applied with each vaccine dose, which held 300 ug of mutant IDH1 20-mer peptide. New IDH1-mutant, ATRX-lost WHO grade 3 or 4 astrocytomas occurred in donors. CDR1 is SGHRS, CDR2 YFSETQ, per germline. This CDR3 contains 14 residues. V lost 0 bases and J 4 bases, leaving 8 bases between the germline ends. The sequencing used PBMCs, collected from a glioma patient whose treatment included an IDH1 peptide vaccine. The J gene is TRBJ1-5, the V gene TRBV5-1; D is undetermined. The receptor was derived from a middle-aged woman with glioma. The CDR3 DNA reads as TGCGCCAGCAGCTTGGCCGGAGGTAATCAGCCCCAGCATTTT. Encoded protein: CASSLAGGNQPQHF.